Listed below are T cell receptor beta chains from one sample, sequenced in a study of technical replicates of blood from several donors. Generated by immunoSEQ multiplex PCR, the TCRdb table keeps only in-frame clones and is missing some. The table has 68,000 or so clones, about nine tenths seen once. Sequencing input: PBMCs. These receptors were obtained from a human donor in good health. Some clones in this sample may be carry-over from other donors' samples. Each CDR3 is given with its conserved first and last residue. The order of the fields is J gene, V gene, clone size, D gene, CDR3 protein, CDR3 DNA. The D gene is left open where the match is weak. Clone size is stated in some rows and not others, as once, few, many or a class when expanded.

j_gene: TRBJ2-7; v_gene: TRBV7-8; abundance: .; d_gene: .; CDR3aa: CASSTRREAGTYEQYF; CDR3nt: TGTGCCAGCAGCACCCGAAGGGAAGCCGGGACCTACGAGCAGTACTTC
j_gene: TRBJ1-1; v_gene: TRBV4-3; abundance: .; d_gene: TRBD1; CDR3aa: CASSLRHQTGRRFF; CDR3nt: TGCGCCAGCAGCCTAAGACACCAGACAGGGCGCAGGTTCTTT
j_gene: TRBJ2-7; v_gene: TRBV6-5; abundance: .; d_gene: .; CDR3aa: CASSYSAAGPYEQYF; CDR3nt: TGTGCCAGCAGTTACTCGGCCGCAGGGCCCTACGAGCAGTACTTC
j_gene: TRBJ1-2; v_gene: TRBV10-3; abundance: .; d_gene: TRBD1; CDR3aa: CAISGTGAGYTF; CDR3nt: TGTGCCATCAGTGGGACAGGGGCGGGCTACACCTTC
j_gene: TRBJ2-3; v_gene: TRBV15; abundance: .; d_gene: TRBD1; CDR3aa: CATTPGQFTDTQYF; CDR3nt: TGTGCCACCACCCCGGGACAGTTCACAGATACGCAGTATTTT
j_gene: TRBJ2-7; v_gene: TRBV9; abundance: once; d_gene: TRBD1; CDR3aa: CASSPRDRSSYEQYF; CDR3nt: TGTGCCAGCAGCCCCCGGGACAGGAGCTCCTACGAGCAGTACTTC
j_gene: TRBJ2-1; v_gene: TRBV13; abundance: .; d_gene: .; CDR3aa: CASSLATNRDLNEQFF; CDR3nt: TGTGCCAGCAGCTTAGCCACCAACAGGGATTTGAATGAGCAGTTCTTC
j_gene: TRBJ2-3; v_gene: TRBV5-1; abundance: .; d_gene: TRBD1; CDR3aa: CASSNTGGTDTQYF; CDR3nt: TGCGCCAGCAGCAACACAGGGGGCACAGATACGCAGTATTTT
j_gene: TRBJ2-3; v_gene: TRBV6-5; abundance: .; d_gene: .; CDR3aa: CASRPAGTSTDTQYF; CDR3nt: TGTGCCAGCAGACCCGCTGGGACTAGCACAGATACGCAGTATTTT
j_gene: TRBJ2-6; v_gene: TRBV2; abundance: .; d_gene: TRBD2; CDR3aa: CASSARGRGANVLTF; CDR3nt: TGTGCCAGCAGTGCGCGGGGGAGGGGGGCCAACGTCCTGACTTTC